Listed here are 21 T cell receptor beta chains from one sample, sequenced in a study of blood T cell repertoires in COVID-19. Clones were sequenced by immunoSEQ multiplex PCR, and TCRdb holds only the in-frame ones, with some missing. The sample lists about 110,000 clones, around 90% seen once, with roughly 1.2% in the top ten. Source material: peripheral blood. These receptors were taken from a woman in her 30s with acute or convalescent COVID-19.

This clone has a handful of counts. V is TRBV4-3 and J is TRBJ1-2; a possible D gene is TRBD1 (5 bases). CDR1 and CDR2 (germline): LGHNA, YSLEER. The V end lost 2 bases, the J end lost 4 bases, and 17 bases lay between the germline ends. CDR3 length: 16 amino acids. This CDR3 is CASSQNAGYRLYGYTF. The CDR3 DNA follows: TGCGCCAGCAGCCAAAACGCAGGGTATCGCCTCTATGGCTACACCTTC.

This sequence joins TRBV5-1 and TRBJ2-1; 8 bases line up with TRBD2. CDR3 length: 15 amino acids. Trimming took 0 bases from V and 4 from J; bases not matched to a gene: 3. Germline V gives CDR1 SGHRS, CDR2 YFSETQ. This chain's CDR3 is CASSLEVAGYNEQFF. Here the CDR3 DNA reads TGCGCCAGCAGCTTGGAAGTAGCGGGGTACAATGAGCAGTTCTTC.

V is TRBV19 and J is TRBJ2-6; D not resolved. V lost 7 bases, J lost 0 bases, and 7 bases lay in between. From germline, CDR1 is LNHDA and CDR2 SQIVND (reference sequence). This CDR3 is built from 14 residues. In DNA form, the CDR3 reads TGTGCCAGTACCACGAGCTCTGGGGCCAACGTCCTGACTTTC. This sequence encodes CASTTSSGANVLTF.

This clone has more than one count but fewer than ten. The genes are TRBV9 and TRBJ2-2, with D possibly TRBD1 on 5 matching bases. V lost 1 base, J lost 1 base, and 11 bases lay in between. The CDR3 length is 16 residues. The germline CDR1 and CDR2 sequences are SGDLS and YYNGEE. The CDR3 nucleotides read TGTGCCAGCAGCGTATACCAAAGGGGGAACACCGGGGAGCTGTTTTTT. Amino acid sequence: CASSVYQRGNTGELFF. Full variable domain (outside the CDR3, taken from reference TRBV9 and TRBJ2-2): DSGVTQTPKHLITATGQRVTLRCSPRSGDLSVYWYQQSLDQGLQFLIQYYNGEERAKGNILERFSAQQFPDLHSELNLSSLELGDSALYFCASSVYQRGNTGELFFGEGSRLTVL.

V gene TRBV19 combines with J gene TRBJ2-7, with D uncertain. The germline V and J ends were trimmed by 1 base and 0 bases, with 7 bases remaining between them. The length of the CDR3 is 14 residues. Germline CDR1 is LNHDA and CDR2 is SQIVND (reference sequence). CDR3 loop: CASSIAAVSYEQYF. CDR3 DNA sequence: TGTGCCAGTAGTATAGCTGCAGTCTCCTACGAGCAGTACTTC.

This chain links TRBV9 with TRBJ2-5, with 8 nucleotides matching TRBD1. V trimming: 0 bases; J trimming: 5 bases; junction bases outside the gene matches: 9. CDR1 is SGDLS, CDR2 YYNGEE, per germline. The CDR3 loop spans 16 amino acids. The CDR3 reads CASSVGGQGESETQYF. The CDR3 DNA is TGTGCCAGCAGCGTAGGTGGACAGGGCGAGTCGGAGACCCAGTACTTC.

The gene calls are TRBV6-6 and TRBJ2-3; possible D gene TRBD2, 6 bases. V was pared by 6 bases and J by 6 bases, with 16 bases between. Germline V gives CDR1 MNHNY, CDR2 SVGAGI (reference sequence). The CDR3 is made up of 14 amino acids. CDR3 in amino acids: CASRDYLLGDTQYF. CDR3 DNA: TGTGCCAGCAGGGACTACCTCCTTGGGGATACGCAGTATTTT.

The chain carries TRBV30 and TRBJ1-1; 7 nucleotides line up with TRBD1. With V trimmed by 3 bases and J by 10 bases, 2 bases remained unmatched. The CDR3 covers 10 residues. The germline gives CDR1 GTSNPN, CDR2 SVGIG (reference sequence). The CDR3 region has the DNA TGTGCCTGGAGAGGGACAGCAGCTTTCTTT. Amino acid sequence: CAWRGTAAFF.

This clone was seen a single time. V gene TRBV3-1 (or the pseudogene TRBV3-2) combines with J gene TRBJ2-7; D gene unclear. The length of the CDR3 is 12 residues. V lost 4 bases, J lost 4 bases, and 8 bases lay in between. Germline V lookup: CDR1 LGHDT, CDR2 YNNKEL (reference sequence). CDR3 protein: CASSRYSYEQYF. The CDR3 DNA sequence: TGTGCCAGCAGCCGTTACTCGTACGAGCAGTACTTC.

The chain carries TRBV11-2 and TRBJ1-2, with 8 bases fitting TRBD1. The CDR3 covers 19 residues. Unmatched junction bases numbered 15, after V lost 3 bases and J lost 0 bases. In germline, CDR1 is SGHAT, CDR2 FQNNGV. The CDR3 DNA sequence: TGTGCCAGCAGCTTTCCGGGGGGAATACAGGGGGACTCTAACTATGGCTACACCTTC. Translation gives CASSFPGGIQGDSNYGYTF.

This chain connects TRBV25-1 to TRBJ1-4, with D perhaps TRBD1 (6 bases). Per the germline V gene, CDR1 is MGHDK and CDR2 is SYGVNS. V lost 4 bases and J 7 bases, leaving 16 bases between the germline ends. The CDR3 extends over 15 amino acids. DNA of the CDR3: TGTGCCAGCAGTGCCGGGCAGGGGTTAGGTGAAAAACTGTTTTTT. Translating gives CASSAGQGLGEKLFF.

The CDR3 region has the DNA TGTGCCAGCAGCTTTGAGGTCGACAGCCCCTACACCTTC. Encoded protein: CASSFEVDSPYTF. The rearrangement links TRBV11-3 to TRBJ1-2; possible D gene TRBD1, 5 bases. Germline-derived CDR1 and CDR2 are SGHNT and YENEEA. CDR3 length: 13 amino acids. Trimming pared 3 bases from V and 10 bases from J, leaving 15 bases between.

The chain links TRBV2 to TRBJ1-2, with D possibly TRBD1 on 6 matching bases. CDR3 length: 13 residues. Germline-derived CDR1 and CDR2 are SNHLY and FYNNEI. V dropped 5 bases and J dropped 2 bases, with 9 bases sitting between them. CDR3 nucleotides: TGTGCCAGCAGTCCTGGACAGAACTATGGCTACACCTTC. This codes for CASSPGQNYGYTF.

V gene TRBV29-1 combines with J gene TRBJ1-1; D ambiguous. Per the germline V gene, CDR1 is SQVTM and CDR2 is ANQGSEA. CDR3 length: 13 amino acids. Trimming removed 2 bases at V and 0 bases at J, with 7 bases between. The CDR3 here is CSVETGMNTEAFF. CDR3 bases: TGCAGCGTTGAAACGGGGATGAACACTGAAGCTTTCTTT. Together with reference TRBV29-1 and TRBJ1-1, the CDR3 gives the full variable domain: SAVISQKPSRDICQRGTSLTIQCQVDSQVTMMFWYRQQPGQSLTLIATANQGSEATYESGFVIDKFPISRPNLTFSTLTVSNMSPEDSSIYLCSVETGMNTEAFFGQGTRLTVV.

This clone was detected once. An end of the junction differs from the germline gene, which may be a read error. The J gene is TRBJ1-2, the V gene TRBV9, with 8 bases matching TRBD1. The V gene's germline CDR1 is SGDLS and CDR2 YYNGEE. The CDR3 consists of 14 residues. CDR3 sequence (DNA): TGTGCCAGCGGAACGAAGCTGGGGACAGGTCCCGTATACTTC. Encoded protein: CASGTKLGTGPVYF.

The V call is TRBV20-1, the J call TRBJ2-7, with D possibly matching TRBD2 (5 bases). The V end was cut by 6 bases, the J end by 5 bases, with 8 bases between. Germline V gene data show CDR1 as DFQATT and CDR2 as SNEGSKA (reference sequence). The CDR3 covers 10 residues. CDR3: CSATSNEQYF. CDR3 coding DNA: TGCAGTGCCACTAGTAACGAGCAGTACTTC.

In this sample, this clone turned up a few times. This rearrangement joins TRBV11-3 to TRBJ2-2; D not certain. Germline loops: CDR1 SGHNT, CDR2 YENEEA. Trimming shortened V by 7 bases and J by 6 bases, and 12 bases separated the two germline ends. There are 13 residues in the CDR3. This CDR3 reads CASTLQPSGELFF. CDR3 bases: TGTGCCAGCACTCTACAGCCGTCCGGGGAGCTGTTTTTT.

V is TRBV6-2 or TRBV6-3 and J is TRBJ1-2; D ambiguous. Germline lookup yields CDR1 MNHEY and CDR2 SVGEGT. The CDR3 spans 13 residues. The V gene lost 2 bases and the J gene lost 8 bases, with 12 bases spanning the gap. The CDR3 nucleotides are TGTGCCAGCAGTTACACTGGCGGTGGGGGCTACACCTTC. Its translation is CASSYTGGGGYTF.

The chain has TRBV10-1 and TRBJ2-3; D possibly corresponds to TRBD1 (5 bases). The CDR3 length is 14 residues. Germline V gives CDR1 WNHNN, CDR2 SYGVQD (reference sequence). The V and J ends lost 5 bases and 0 bases respectively, with 9 bases between them. The CDR3 protein is CASSKDTSTDTQYF. In DNA, the CDR3 is TGCGCCAGCAGTAAGGACACTAGCACAGATACGCAGTATTTT.

The chain uses TRBV3-1 (or the pseudogene TRBV3-2) and TRBJ1-2; D call uncertain. This CDR3 has 14 amino acids. V was shortened by 0 bases and J by 2 bases, with 7 bases between the two germline ends. The germline CDR1 and CDR2 sequences are LGHDT and YNNKEL (reference sequence). The CDR3 nucleotides read TGTGCCAGCAGCCAAGATACCGCGAACTATGGCTACACCTTC. Translating it yields CASSQDTANYGYTF.

The rearrangement uses TRBV7-2 and TRBJ2-5; 11 bases map to TRBD2. In germline, CDR1 is SGHTA, CDR2 FQGNSA. V lost 4 bases and J lost 5; bases outside the gene matches: 6. This CDR3 spans 15 amino acids. The CDR3 coding sequence is TGTGCCAGCAGCTCTACTAGCGGGGGACACGAGACCCAGTACTTC. Translated: CASSSTSGGHETQYF. The variable domain in full, with the rest retrieved from reference TRBV7-2 and TRBJ2-5, is GAGVSQSPSNKVTEKGKDVELRCDPISGHTALYWYRQSLGQGLEFLIYFQGNSAPDKSGLPSDRFSAERTGGSVSTLTIQRTQQEDSAVYLCASSSTSGGHETQYFGPGTRLLVL.